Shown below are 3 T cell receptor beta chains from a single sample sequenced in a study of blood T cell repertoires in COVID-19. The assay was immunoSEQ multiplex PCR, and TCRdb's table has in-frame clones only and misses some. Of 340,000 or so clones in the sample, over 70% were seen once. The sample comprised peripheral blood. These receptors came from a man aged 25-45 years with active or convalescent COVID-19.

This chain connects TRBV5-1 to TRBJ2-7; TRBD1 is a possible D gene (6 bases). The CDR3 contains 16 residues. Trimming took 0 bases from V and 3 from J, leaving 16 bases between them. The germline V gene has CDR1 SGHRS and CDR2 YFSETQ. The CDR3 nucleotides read TGCGCCAGCAGCTTGGTCTCCGGGACACCCTTCTACGAGCAGTACTTC. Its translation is CASSLVSGTPFYEQYF.

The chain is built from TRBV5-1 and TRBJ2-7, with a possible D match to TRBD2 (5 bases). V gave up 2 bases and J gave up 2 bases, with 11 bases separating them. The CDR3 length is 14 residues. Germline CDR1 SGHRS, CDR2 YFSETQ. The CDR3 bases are TGCGCCAGCAGCTTCCGGCGGGCCACCTACGAGCAGTACTTC. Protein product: CASSFRRATYEQYF.

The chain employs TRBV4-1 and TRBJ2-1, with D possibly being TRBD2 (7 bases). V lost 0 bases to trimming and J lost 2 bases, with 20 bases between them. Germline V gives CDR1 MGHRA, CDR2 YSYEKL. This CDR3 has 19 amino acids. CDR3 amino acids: CASSQEIWGGPYTYNEQFF. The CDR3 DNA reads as TGCGCCAGCAGCCAAGAAATCTGGGGGGGCCCCTATACCTACAATGAGCAGTTCTTC.